The 20 T cell receptor beta chains below were found in one sample sequenced in a study of T cells in Graves' hyperthyroidism and ophthalmopathy. Using RNA transcripts as the source, TCR beta CDR3 regions were amplified. When the TCR CDR3 underwent first-round RT-PCR, the HTBI primer set was used. TCRdb analysed the multiplex PCR reads with MiXCR anew, one entry per CDR3 protein. The data show hundreds of thousands of distinct CDR3 sequences, 15% to 20% seen once. Specimen: blood. These receptors were collected from a woman younger than 45 with Graves' hyperthyroidism.

The chain employs TRBV29-1 and TRBJ2-7; maybe TRBD1 (6 bases). Looked up from germline, CDR1 is SQVTM and CDR2 is ANQGSEA. With 0 bases removed from V and 3 bases from J, the gap between germline ends came to 21 bases. The CDR3 is 17 residues long. CDR3 DNA: TGCAGCGTTGAAGATTTAGACTCAGGGGTCAGGGGCTACGAGCAGTACTTC. Translating gives CSVEDLDSGVRGYEQYF.

The chain has TRBV10-2 and TRBJ2-1; no clear D gene. The CDR3 consists of 10 residues. The germline V and J ends were trimmed by 3 bases and 8 bases, with 2 bases remaining between them. CDR1 is WSHSY and CDR2 is SAAADI in the germline V gene. CDR3 DNA: TGCGCCAGCAGTGATTATGAGCAGTTCTTC. It encodes CASSDYEQFF.

This clonotype occurred many times. V is TRBV6-2 or TRBV6-3 and J is TRBJ1-1; 8 nucleotides match TRBD1. CDR1 MNHEY and CDR2 SVGEGT come from the germline V gene. The CDR3 spans 14 residues. With 6 bases clipped from V and 3 bases from J, the junction kept 6 bases outside the gene matches. CDR3 DNA sequence: TGTGCCAGCAGCCTTGGACAGGGTTACACTGAAGCTTTCTTT. Residues: CASSLGQGYTEAFF.

This clonotype was observed a few times. The chain carries TRBV9 and TRBJ2-2, with 8 bases fitting TRBD1. Looked up from germline, CDR1 is SGDLS and CDR2 is YYNGEE. This CDR3 is 15 amino acids long. After removal of 0 bases from V and 4 bases from J, the junction contained 2 bases not matched to a gene. CDR3 nucleotides: TGTGCCAGCAGCGTAGCAGGGGGCGGCACCGGGGAGCTGTTTTTT. This encodes CASSVAGGGTGELFF.

This chain joins TRBV20-1 and TRBJ1-2; no reliable D call. Trimming took off 6 bases at V and 6 bases at J, with 17 bases between the two ends. Germline-derived CDR1 and CDR2 are DFQATT and SNEGSKA (reference sequence). The CDR3 extends over 13 amino acids. The CDR3 DNA reads TGCAGTGCCGCACCCCCGCTACGAGATGGCTACACCTTC. This translates into CSAAPPLRDGYTF.

This clonotype was detected many times. This rearrangement joins TRBV12-3 or TRBV12-4 to TRBJ2-3, with 9 positions matching TRBD2. After removal of 2 bases from V and 1 base from J, the junction contained 13 bases not matched to a gene. This CDR3 spans 19 amino acids. The CDR3 sequence is CASSLRERASGIGTDTQYF. CDR3 coding DNA: TGTGCCAGCAGTTTAAGGGAGAGGGCTAGCGGGATCGGCACAGATACGCAGTATTTT.

This clonotype has ten or more counts. The J gene is TRBJ2-3, the V gene TRBV10-2, with 7 bases lining up with TRBD2. The trim removed 0 bases at V and 2 bases at J, leaving 5 bases unmatched. The V gene's germline CDR1 is WSHSY and CDR2 SAAADI. CDR3 length equals 16 residues. The DNA of the CDR3 is TGCGCCAGCAGTGAGTCGACAAGCGGGACCACAGATACGCAGTATTTT. Translated: CASSESTSGTTDTQYF.

A remark on this clonotype: A much larger clone lies one base from this, so it may be a read error. The genes are TRBV7-2 and TRBJ2-3; perhaps TRBD1 as D (6 bases). The CDR3 extends over 14 amino acids. The germline V gene has CDR1 SGHTA and CDR2 FQGNSA. CDR3: CGSSPGTPTDTQYF. As DNA, the CDR3 is TGTGGCAGCAGCCCCGGGACACCCACAGATACGCAGTATTTT.

V and J are TRBV12-5 and TRBJ1-4; D gene uncertain. Germline CDR1 reads LGHNT; CDR2 reads FRNRAP. Trimming shortened V by 2 bases and J by 10 bases, and 20 bases separated the two germline ends. The CDR3 length is 16 residues. The CDR3 coding sequence is TGTGCTAGTGGTTTGAGCCCGCGGGCGCCCAGCGGAAAACTGTTTTTT. As protein: CASGLSPRAPSGKLFF.

V is TRBV27 and J is TRBJ1-1; tentative D call: TRBD1 (5 bases). V lost 4 bases and J lost 7, with 16 bases in between. Germline V gene lookup returns CDR1 MNHEY and CDR2 SMNVEV (reference sequence). The CDR3 consists of 14 residues. The CDR3: CASSSFNRRVEAFF. The CDR3 nucleotides are TGTGCCAGCAGTTCCTTTAACAGGCGGGTTGAAGCTTTCTTT.

This clonotype was recorded many times. The chain couples TRBV11-3 to TRBJ1-1, with a possible D match to TRBD1 (5 bases). The CDR3 loop spans 15 amino acids. V was clipped by 1 base and J by 1 base, with 10 bases between them. Germline CDR1 reads SGHNT; CDR2 reads YENEEA. DNA of the CDR3: TGTGCCAGCAGCTTAGGAGCAGGGAGGAACACTGAAGCTTTCTTT. As protein: CASSLGAGRNTEAFF.

This clonotype occurred many times. J is TRBJ1-1 and V is TRBV18; D ambiguous. The CDR3 consists of 14 residues. CDR1 is KGHSH, CDR2 LQKENI, per germline. The germline V and J ends were trimmed by 3 bases and 7 bases, with 15 bases remaining between them. The CDR3 protein is CASSPGREKIEAFF. CDR3 nucleotide sequence: TGTGCCAGCTCACCGGGCCGGGAGAAAATTGAAGCTTTCTTT.

In this sample, this clonotype turned up many times. This sequence joins TRBV28 and TRBJ2-5, with D uncertain. Per germline, CDR1 MDHEN and CDR2 SYDVKM. CDR3 length: 16 amino acids. V was clipped by 1 base and J by 2 bases, with 14 bases between them. The CDR3 protein is CASSLLARLTQETQYF. The CDR3 DNA reads as TGTGCCAGCAGTTTATTGGCCAGGCTTACTCAAGAGACCCAGTACTTC.

The chain is built from TRBV6-2 or TRBV6-3 and TRBJ1-5, with 7 bases that match TRBD1. With 2 bases clipped from V and 3 bases from J, the junction kept 4 bases outside the gene matches. Germline CDR1 and CDR2: MNHEY and SVGEGT. CDR3 length equals 15 residues. CDR3 sequence: CASSYRTGPNQPQHF. The CDR3, as DNA: TGTGCCAGCAGTTACAGGACAGGCCCCAATCAGCCCCAGCATTTT.

This clonotype was recorded at least ten times. The chain has TRBV2 and TRBJ1-1; D might be TRBD1 (6 bases). Trimming left V 1 base short and J 3 bases short, with 18 bases between. This CDR3 region has 17 residues. Per germline, CDR1 SNHLY and CDR2 FYNNEI. The CDR3 DNA sequence: TGTGCCAGCAGTGAAGGGAGGAACAGGGTTATCTACACTGAAGCTTTCTTT. Residues: CASSEGRNRVIYTEAFF. The full variable domain, its missing parts supplied by reference TRBV2 and TRBJ1-1, is EPEVTQTPSHQVTQMGQEVILRCVPISNHLYFYWYRQILGQKVEFLVSFYNNEISEKSEIFDDQFSVERPDGSNFTLKIRSTKLEDSAMYFCASSEGRNRVIYTEAFFGQGTRLTVV.

The chain employs TRBV20-1 and TRBJ1-4; D gene uncertain. V lost 1 base to trimming and J lost 8 bases, with 8 bases between them. This CDR3 has 12 residues. CDR1 and CDR2 from the germline V gene are DFQATT and SNEGSKA (reference sequence). CDR3 coding DNA: TGCAGTGCTAGAGGCTCAACAGAAAAACTGTTTTTT. Its translation is CSARGSTEKLFF.

This clonotype was counted only a few times. V and J are TRBV5-1 and TRBJ2-2; no reliable D call. The germline gives CDR1 SGHRS, CDR2 YFSETQ. The CDR3 sequence is 15 residues long. Trimming stripped 0 bases from V and 5 bases from J, with 11 bases between. The DNA of the CDR3 is TGCGCCAGCAGCTTGGAACGATACCGAACCGGGGAGCTGTTTTTT. Translated: CASSLERYRTGELFF.

The chain has TRBV6-1 and TRBJ2-3; the D is unclear. The V end was cut by 6 bases, the J end by 6 bases, with 10 bases between. Germline loops: CDR1 MNHNS, CDR2 SASEGT. The CDR3 sequence is 12 residues long. CDR3 protein: CASRSREDTQYF. In DNA form, the CDR3 reads TGTGCCAGCAGATCTCGAGAGGATACGCAGTATTTT.

This clonotype was detected ten times or more. The chain couples TRBV3-1 to TRBJ2-1; 10 bases are shared with TRBD2. Per the germline V gene, CDR1 is LGHDT and CDR2 is YNNKEL (reference sequence). The CDR3 extends over 18 amino acids. With V trimmed by 2 bases and J by 6 bases, 13 bases remained unmatched. CDR3 nucleotides: TGTGCCAGCAGCCAAACGCTACCGGGACTAGCGATTGCCAATGAGCAGTTCTTC. Protein sequence: CASSQTLPGLAIANEQFF.

The gene calls are TRBV11-3 and TRBJ1-4; no clear D. V was shortened by 4 bases and J by 4 bases, with 10 bases between the two germline ends. Germline CDR1 and CDR2: SGHNT and YENEEA. This CDR3 is built from 14 residues. The CDR3 protein is CASSSDWGNEKLFF. The DNA of the CDR3 is TGTGCCAGCAGCTCGGATTGGGGTAATGAAAAACTGTTTTTT.